The 14 T cell receptor beta chains below come from one sample, sequenced in a study of regulatory T cells in long-lasting Graves disease. Both iRepertoire HTBI primers and Arm-PCR of CDR3 regions were used to build the TCR beta libraries. In TCRdb, the multiplex PCR reads were re-called with MiXCR into one record per CDR3 protein. The data hold about 460,000 distinct CDR3 sequences, with 20% to 25% observed a single time. Time point in this sample: persistent/refractory GD, antithyroid drugs over 5 years with positive TRAb. After RNA was extracted from PBMCs, the TCR library was made from it. Material: peripheral blood mononuclear cells (PBMCs), obtained when the disease was refractory, from a patient treated with antithyroid drugs. The receptor set was obtained from a female donor with Graves disease.

Notes on this clonotype: This may be a read error: a much more frequent sequence differs by one nucleotide. The chain joins TRBV6-1 to TRBJ1-5; 9 bases map to TRBD1. J was trimmed by 5 bases and V by 6 bases; bases with no gene match: 8. Germline-derived CDR1 and CDR2 are MNHNS and SASEGT. This CDR3 has 15 amino acids. The CDR3 sequence is CASRRQGGSDQPQHF. The CDR3 DNA follows: TGTGCCAGCAGACGACAGGGGGGAAGCGATCAGCCCCAGCATTTT.

The chain links TRBV19 to TRBJ2-6; the D is unclear. The CDR3 spans 13 residues. Trimming removed 7 bases from V and 0 bases from J, with 4 bases in between. CDR1 LNHDA and CDR2 SQIVND come from the germline V gene (reference sequence). CDR3: CASTNSGANVLTF. The CDR3 DNA reads as TGTGCCAGTACAAACTCTGGGGCCAACGTCCTGACTTTC.

The chain joins TRBV28 to TRBJ2-3; 12 bases match TRBD2. This CDR3 has 16 residues. Germline values: CDR1 MDHEN, CDR2 SYDVKM. Losses at the gene ends were 4 bases for V and 0 bases for J; bases not matched to a gene: 2. The CDR3, as DNA: TGTGCCAGCAGTTCGGGACTAGCGGGCAGCACAGATACGCAGTATTTT. Its translation is CASSSGLAGSTDTQYF.

This clonotype was detected only once. A clone one base away is much larger, so this may be a read error. The genes are TRBV28 and TRBJ1-2, with D tentatively TRBD1 (5 bases). Germline V gene data show CDR1 as MDHEN and CDR2 as SYDVKM. This CDR3 comprises 13 residues. CDR3 residues: CVSTVGARNGYTF. CDR3 nucleotide sequence: TGTGTCAGCACCGTCGGGGCGAGAAATGGCTACACCTTC.

This clonotype was seen ten or more times. The rearrangement joins TRBV19 to TRBJ2-2; 10 bases agree with TRBD2. With V trimmed by 9 bases and J by 7 bases, 8 bases remained unmatched. Per germline, CDR1 LNHDA and CDR2 SQIVND (reference sequence). CDR3 length equals 14 residues. CDR3 sequence: CASSAGGNVGELFF. The CDR3 DNA is TGTGCCAGCTCAGCGGGAGGGAACGTCGGGGAGCTGTTTTTT.

CDR3 sequence reads: CASSRDRGKKLFF. The CDR3 nucleotides read TGTGCCAGCAGCCGGGACAGGGGCAAAAAACTGTTTTTT. The chain links TRBV27 to TRBJ1-4, with 10 bases matching TRBD1. V was clipped by 6 bases and J by 9 bases; unmatched bases: 4. Germline CDR1 is MNHEY and CDR2 is SMNVEV (reference sequence). The CDR3 is 13 amino acids. Full variable domain (remainder filled in from reference TRBV27 and TRBJ1-4): EAQVTQNPRYLITVTGKKLTVTCSQNMNHEYMSWYRQDPGLGLRQIYYSMNVEVTDKGDVPEGYKVSRKEKRNFPLILESPSPNQTSLYFCASSRDRGKKLFFGSGTQLSVL.

J is TRBJ2-3 and V is TRBV7-3, with D perhaps TRBD1 (5 bases). This CDR3 has 14 residues. The V gene's germline CDR1 is SGHTA and CDR2 FQGTGA. The V end was cut by 5 bases, the J end by 0 bases, with 9 bases between. CDR3: CASSTRASTDTQYF. In DNA form, the CDR3 reads TGTGCCAGCAGCACCAGGGCTAGCACAGATACGCAGTATTTT. The full variable domain, rest sourced from reference TRBV7-3 and TRBJ2-3, is GAGVSQTPSNKVTEKGKYVELRCDPISGHTALYWYRQSLGQGPEFLIYFQGTGAADDSGLPNDRFFAVRPEGSVSTLKIQRTERGDSAVYLCASSTRASTDTQYFGPGTRLTVL.

Only a few counts were recorded for this clonotype. J is TRBJ2-6 and V is TRBV9, with D perhaps given as TRBD1 or TRBD2 (5 bases each). The V gene's germline CDR1 is SGDLS and CDR2 YYNGEE. The ends were cut back, 7 bases at V and 5 bases at J, with 16 bases in the middle. The CDR3 length is 15 residues. The CDR3 protein is CASGGPSSWANVLTF. CDR3 DNA: TGTGCCAGCGGGGGACCGTCTTCCTGGGCCAACGTCCTGACTTTC.

Ten or more counts support this clonotype. The chain is built from TRBV6-5 and TRBJ2-7; D possibly corresponds to TRBD2 (6 bases). Germline assignment: CDR1 MNHEY and CDR2 SVGAGI. The CDR3 contains 13 residues. The germline V and J ends were trimmed by 2 bases and 3 bases, with 8 bases remaining between them. CDR3 loop: CASSYRDFYEQYF. The CDR3 DNA follows: TGTGCCAGCAGTTACCGGGACTTCTACGAGCAGTACTTC.

This clonotype was seen only a few times. This sequence joins TRBV6-1 and TRBJ2-7, with 10 bases identical to TRBD2. J was trimmed by 5 bases and V by 8 bases; bases with no gene match: 9. The CDR3 contains 14 residues. From germline, CDR1 is MNHNS and CDR2 SASEGT. The CDR3 sequence: CASSLAGASDEQYF. In nucleotides, the CDR3 is TGTGCCAGCTCCCTAGCGGGGGCGTCCGACGAGCAGTACTTC.

This clonotype showed up just a few times. The CDR3 DNA sequence: TGCGCCAGCAGGGGAAGCGACAATCAGCCCCAGCATTTT. Translated: CASRGSDNQPQHF. The chain uses TRBV5-1 and TRBJ1-5; D is unresolved. The germline V gene encodes CDR1 SGHRS and CDR2 YFSETQ. The length of the CDR3 is 13 residues. Trimming took off 5 bases at V and 3 bases at J, with 9 bases between the two ends.

This clonotype was detected a few times. The chain links TRBV30 to TRBJ1-4; the match to TRBD1 covers 9 bases. Trimming took 1 base from V and 0 from J; bases not matched to a gene: 0. CDR1 is GTSNPN, CDR2 SVGIG, per germline (reference sequence). This CDR3 region has 15 residues. The CDR3 region has the DNA TGTGCCTGGAGTGGACAGGGGGCAACTAATGAAAAACTGTTTTTT. Translating gives CAWSGQGATNEKLFF. Full variable domain (missing parts from reference TRBV30 and TRBJ1-4): SQTIHQWPATLVQPVGSPLSLECTVEGTSNPNLYWYRQAAGRGLQLLFYSVGIGQISSEVPQNLSASRPQDRQFILSSKKLLLSDSGFYLCAWSGQGATNEKLFFGSGTQLSVL.

Comments on this clonotype: A read error is possible here, since a much larger clone lies one base away. The chain recombines TRBV7-9 with TRBJ1-1; D unresolved. The CDR3 is 13 residues long. Germline V lookup: CDR1 SEHNR, CDR2 FQNEAQ (reference sequence). V lost 1 base to trimming and J lost 4 bases, with 7 bases between them. In DNA, the CDR3 is TGTGCCAGCAGCTTAGGGATGTGCACTGAAGCTTTCTTT. Its protein product is CASSLGMCTEAFF.

This clonotype has only a few counts. V gene TRBV7-2 combines with J gene TRBJ1-2; D gene unclear. CDR3 size: 14 residues. V was cut by 1 base and J by 2 bases, with 8 bases left in between. Germline V gene lookup returns CDR1 SGHTA and CDR2 FQGNSA. The chain's CDR3 is CASSLGIGNYGYTF. The CDR3 DNA follows: TGTGCCAGCAGCTTAGGAATTGGGAACTATGGCTACACCTTC.